The next 14 T cell receptor beta chains were all read from a single sample in a study of blood T cell repertoires in COVID-19. Data came from immunoSEQ multiplex PCR; TCRdb stores just in-frame clones and leaves some out. The data show 350,000 to 500,000 clones, roughly 84% seen once. The specimen was PBMCs or T cells enriched from blood (not recorded which). Source of these receptors: a woman aged 18-29 years who had been exposed to COVID-19.

This sequence joins TRBV4-2 and TRBJ1-1; D perhaps matches TRBD1 (6 bases). Per germline, CDR1 LGHNA and CDR2 YNFKEQ. The CDR3 runs 15 residues. Trimming stripped 4 bases from V and 2 bases from J, with 14 bases between. This CDR3 reads CASSLNEGDNTEAFF. CDR3 in DNA: TGTGCCAGCAGCCTAAACGAGGGGGATAACACTGAAGCTTTCTTT.

The chain recombines TRBV27 with TRBJ2-7; TRBD2 is a possible D gene (6 bases). The V gene's germline CDR1 is MNHEY and CDR2 SMNVEV (reference sequence). V was clipped by 4 bases and J by 7 bases, with 14 bases between them. The CDR3 is made up of 13 amino acids. In DNA form, the CDR3 reads TGTGCCAGCAGTTCTCTCCCCCGGGGGGAGCAGTACTTC. It yields the protein CASSSLPRGEQYF.

This clone was counted only a few times. The chain uses TRBV7-9 and TRBJ1-1; TRBD1 matches at 7 bases. There are 13 residues in the CDR3. V lost 4 bases, J lost 8 bases, and 7 bases stayed unmatched. From germline, CDR1 is SEHNR and CDR2 FQNEAQ (reference sequence). The CDR3 nucleotides are TGTGCCAGCAGCTATACAGGGGCCGGGGAAGCTTTCTTT. This gives the protein CASSYTGAGEAFF.

The V and J genes are TRBV5-1 and TRBJ2-7, with D possibly matching TRBD1 (6 bases). The CDR3 covers 14 residues. Germline V gene data show CDR1 as SGHRS and CDR2 as YFSETQ. The germline V and J ends were trimmed by 2 bases and 6 bases, with 15 bases remaining between them. The DNA of the CDR3 is TGCGCCAGCAGCTTAGGGGGAATTTCCCCCGAGCAGTACTTC. Translating it yields CASSLGGISPEQYF.

The chain links TRBV27 to TRBJ2-2; 10 positions match TRBD2. The CDR3 extends over 16 amino acids. The trim removed 2 bases at V and 6 bases at J, leaving 6 bases unmatched. CDR1 MNHEY and CDR2 SMNVEV come from the germline V gene (reference sequence). CDR3 residues: CASSLELAGVSGELFF. In nucleotides, the CDR3 is TGTGCCAGCAGTTTAGAGCTAGCGGGAGTTTCCGGGGAGCTGTTTTTT.

The rearrangement uses TRBV7-9 and TRBJ2-5, with TRBD2 matching 7 bases. Germline trimming cut 5 bases from V and 4 bases from J; bases unmatched to any gene: 7. The CDR3 covers 14 residues. Germline V gene sequence: CDR1 SEHNR, CDR2 FQNEAQ (reference sequence). The CDR3, as DNA: TGTGCCAGCAGCCAGTATGGGAGGGTAGAGACCCAGTACTTC. It yields the protein CASSQYGRVETQYF.

V usage is TRBV7-2 and J usage is TRBJ2-1; the match to TRBD2 covers 7 bases. The trim removed 1 base at V and 1 base at J, leaving 10 bases unmatched. The CDR3 sequence is 18 residues long. Germline V CDR1 and CDR2: SGHTA, FQGNSA. DNA for the CDR3: TGTGCCAGCAGCTTAGTTACGGGGGGAGGCCCTTCCTACAATGAGCAGTTCTTC. It encodes CASSLVTGGGPSYNEQFF.

The chain uses TRBV29-1 and TRBJ2-1; a possible D gene is TRBD2 (6 bases). Per the germline V gene, CDR1 is SQVTM and CDR2 is ANQGSEA. Trimming pared 7 bases from V and 6 bases from J, leaving 22 bases between. The CDR3 is 15 residues long. CDR3 nucleotide sequence: TGCAGCGCGGACGCGGGGCGGGCGAACGTCAATGAGCAGTTCTTC. As protein: CSADAGRANVNEQFF.

The chain is built from TRBV18 and TRBJ2-7, with D perhaps matching TRBD2 (6 bases). The CDR3 loop spans 15 amino acids. V lost 1 base, J lost 2 bases, and 12 bases lay in between. Per the germline V gene, CDR1 is KGHSH and CDR2 is LQKENI. The CDR3, as DNA: TGTGCCAGCTCACCACGAGGGAGGACGACCTACGAGCAGTACTTC. Its translation is CASSPRGRTTYEQYF. Supplemented by reference TRBV18 and TRBJ2-7, the full variable domain reads NAGVMQNPRHLVRRRGQEARLRCSPMKGHSHVYWYRQLPEEGLKFMVYLQKENIIDESGMPKERFSAEFPKEGPSILRIQQVVRGDSAAYFCASSPRGRTTYEQYFGPGTRLTVT.

The V gene is TRBV28, the J gene TRBJ1-2; TRBD1 matches 10 bases. The CDR3 loop spans 16 amino acids. Per the germline V gene, CDR1 is MDHEN and CDR2 is SYDVKM. The ends lost 6 bases at V and 4 bases at J; junction bases unmatched: 11. The CDR3 nucleotides are TGTGCCAGCAGACCATTCCCCGGGACAGGGGCCTATGGCTACACCTTC. It yields the protein CASRPFPGTGAYGYTF.

CDR3 in amino acids: CASRVAGTFYYEQYF. The CDR3 bases are TGCGCCAGCCGTGTCGCCGGGACATTTTACTACGAGCAGTACTTC. V is TRBV10-1 and J is TRBJ2-7; D might be TRBD1 (6 bases). The length of the CDR3 is 15 residues. V lost 8 bases and J lost 3, with 20 bases in between. The V gene's germline CDR1 is WNHNN and CDR2 SYGVQD (reference sequence).

There are a few counts of this clone. V gene TRBV2 combines with J gene TRBJ2-7; 8 bases fit TRBD2. The CDR3 sequence is 13 residues long. Germline V gives CDR1 SNHLY, CDR2 FYNNEI. Trimming removed 5 bases from V and 5 bases from J; junction bases left unmatched: 5. The CDR3: CASSPGLVDEQYF. As DNA, the CDR3 is TGTGCCAGCAGTCCGGGACTAGTAGACGAGCAGTACTTC.

This clone was seen once. The chain carries TRBV6-2 or TRBV6-3 and TRBJ2-7, with D maybe TRBD1 (5 bases). Germline V gene lookup returns CDR1 MNHEY and CDR2 SVGEGT. Trimming removed 3 bases from V and 1 base from J, with 16 bases in between. The CDR3 consists of 16 residues. The CDR3 nucleotides read TGTGCCAGCAGTTATTTTGTCTGGGGCCAGTCCTACGAGCAGTACTTC. This codes for CASSYFVWGQSYEQYF.

This clone showed up just a few times. This chain joins TRBV10-3 and TRBJ2-2; a possible D gene is TRBD2 (6 bases). This CDR3 has 15 amino acids. CDR1 is ENHRY and CDR2 is SYGVKD in the germline V gene. V lost 4 bases and J lost 1, with 10 bases in between. In DNA, the CDR3 is TGTGCCATCAGTGCCGGGACTCAGAACACCGGGGAGCTGTTTTTT. Amino acid sequence: CAISAGTQNTGELFF.